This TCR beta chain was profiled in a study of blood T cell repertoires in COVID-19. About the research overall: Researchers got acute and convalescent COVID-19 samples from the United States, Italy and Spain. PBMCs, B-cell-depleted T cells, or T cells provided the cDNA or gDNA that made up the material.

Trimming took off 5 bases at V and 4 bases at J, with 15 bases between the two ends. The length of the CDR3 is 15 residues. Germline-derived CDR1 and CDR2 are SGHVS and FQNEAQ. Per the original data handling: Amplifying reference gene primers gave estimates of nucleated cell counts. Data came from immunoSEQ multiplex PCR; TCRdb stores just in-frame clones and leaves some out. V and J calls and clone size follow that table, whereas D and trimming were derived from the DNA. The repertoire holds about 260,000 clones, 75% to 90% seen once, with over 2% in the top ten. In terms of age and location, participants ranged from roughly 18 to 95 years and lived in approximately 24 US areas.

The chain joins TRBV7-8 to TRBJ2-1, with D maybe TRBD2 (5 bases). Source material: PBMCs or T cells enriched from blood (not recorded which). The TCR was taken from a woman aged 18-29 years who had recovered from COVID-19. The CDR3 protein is CASSLLGSRYNEQFF. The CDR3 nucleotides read TGTGCCAGCAGCCTACTAGGTTCGAGGTACAATGAGCAGTTCTTC.